The clone carrying this T cell receptor beta chain was counted ten times or more. Its target is unknown. Patients were excluded for uncontrolled infection, other autoimmune disease, pregnancy or lactation. RNA transcripts provided the source from which TCR beta CDR3 regions were amplified. RT-PCR in the first round (using the HTBI primer set) targeted the TCR CDR3. TCRdb used MiXCR to reprocess the multiplex PCR reads, holding one entry per CDR3 protein. The profile covers a few hundred thousand distinct CDR3 sequences, with about 14% appearing a single time and under 7% taken by the ten largest. Trimming stripped 10 bases from V and 1 base from J, with 16 bases between. From germline, CDR1 is ENHRY and CDR2 SYGVKD. This CDR3 is built from 14 residues. This sample was included in a study of T cells in Graves' hyperthyroidism and ophthalmopathy. Study results and limitations: Blood also showed most of the thyroid clonotypes that were expanded above 0.001.

The TCR sequence derives from a woman aged 30 to 39 with Graves' hyperthyroidism that later progressed to Graves' ophthalmopathy. The sequencing input was blood. The chain links TRBV10-3 to TRBJ1-1; tentative D call: TRBD1 (6 bases). The CDR3 DNA reads TGTGCCACCCTAACCCCGGACAGGAACACTGAAGCTTTCTTT. As protein: CATLTPDRNTEAFF.